The 9 T cell receptor beta chains listed next were all sequenced from one sample in a study of human T cells and chemical hapten exposure. TCRdb re-analysed the RACE reads in MiXCR, keeping a single row per CDR3 protein. The table lists 150,000 to 200,000 distinct CDR3 sequences, around 22% of them singletons. Indicated time point: patch test 1, 2 weeks after DPC sensitization. Treatment meaning: therapeutic diphenylcyclopropenone sensitization with weekly scalp DPC. Specimen: whole blood, collected in connection with sensitization to the hapten diphenylcyclopropenone (DPC). These TCRs come from a woman aged 50 to 65 with alopecia areata. Some clones in this sample may be carry-over from other donors' samples.

The gene calls are TRBV6-6 and TRBJ2-7; D is perhaps TRBD2 (5 bases). This CDR3 has 17 residues. V was shortened by 2 bases and J by 1 base, with 18 bases between the two germline ends. Per the germline V gene, CDR1 is MNHNY and CDR2 is SVGAGI (reference sequence). The CDR3 is CASSYPPEQRGSYEQYF. The CDR3 region has the DNA TGTGCCAGCAGTTACCCACCCGAACAGCGCGGGTCCTACGAGCAGTACTTC.

There are a few counts of this clonotype. The chain is built from TRBV10-3 and TRBJ1-2; a possible D gene is TRBD1 (6 bases). This CDR3 has 16 amino acids. Trimming pared 4 bases from V and 8 bases from J, leaving 23 bases between. Germline CDR1 is ENHRY and CDR2 is SYGVKD. CDR3 in DNA: TGTGCCATCAGTGGGGGGATCGGCACAGGGTCTCGCGGCTACACCTTC. Translation gives CAISGGIGTGSRGYTF.

This clonotype was observed a handful of times. This rearrangement joins TRBV7-2 to TRBJ2-3; tentatively, D is TRBD1 (5 bases). V lost 6 bases and J 3 bases, leaving 16 bases between the germline ends. There are 15 residues in the CDR3. Germline V gene sequence: CDR1 SGHTA, CDR2 FQGNSA. The CDR3 protein is CASSVLGKGTDTQYF. The CDR3 DNA follows: TGTGCCAGCAGTGTTTTAGGGAAGGGGACAGATACGCAGTATTTT.

The chain uses TRBV19 and TRBJ1-5; possible D gene TRBD1, 6 bases. Deletions cut 6 bases from V and 5 bases from J, with 17 bases between. CDR3 length equals 15 residues. Germline V gene sequence: CDR1 LNHDA, CDR2 SQIVND (reference sequence). In DNA, the CDR3 is TGTGCCAGTAGACGGGCCGGGACACCTGATCAGCCCCAGCATTTT. It specifies CASRRAGTPDQPQHF.

The rearrangement uses TRBV2 and TRBJ2-3, with TRBD2 identical over 8 bases. CDR1 and CDR2 from the germline V gene are SNHLY and FYNNEI. There are 17 residues in the CDR3. The V gene end was trimmed by 4 bases and the J gene end by 1 base; junction bases not matched to a gene: 10. The CDR3 bases are TGTGCCAGCAGTGGGGGAATTAGCGGGACGGGCACAGATACGCAGTATTTT. This sequence encodes CASSGGISGTGTDTQYF.

CDR3 nucleotide sequence: TGTGCCAGCAGCTCCGATACTACCTATAACACTGAAGCTTTCTTT. It is translated as CASSSDTTYNTEAFF. The chain uses TRBV7-6 and TRBJ1-1; D gene ambiguous. CDR3 size: 15 residues. The V end was cut by 4 bases, the J end by 2 bases, with 14 bases between. Germline-derived CDR1 and CDR2 are SGHVS and FNYEAQ.

The CDR3 coding sequence is TGTGCCAGCAGCTTGGGGAGGGGCACACTCTGGAATTCACCCCTCCACTTT. It yields the protein CASSLGRGTLWNSPLHF. The chain combines TRBV7-9 with TRBJ1-6, with D possibly TRBD1 on 5 matching bases. The V gene's germline CDR1 is SEHNR and CDR2 FQNEAQ (reference sequence). V was cut by 3 bases and J by 7 bases, with 19 bases left in between. The length of the CDR3 is 17 residues.

The chain has TRBV5-4 and TRBJ2-3; D gene ambiguous. The CDR3 is made up of 14 amino acids. Trimming removed 0 bases at V and 4 bases at J, with 9 bases between. CDR1 is SGHNT and CDR2 is YYREEE in the germline V gene (reference sequence). The CDR3 sequence: CASSLAVVADTQYF. The CDR3 nucleotides read TGTGCCAGCAGCTTGGCCGTCGTAGCAGATACGCAGTATTTT.

This clonotype was seen only a few times. CDR3 sequence (DNA): TGCAGCGTTGGCCCTGGGGCCAACGTCCTGACTTTC. Its translation: CSVGPGANVLTF. The rearrangement links TRBV29-1 to TRBJ2-6, with no clear D. Germline lookup yields CDR1 SQVTM and CDR2 ANQGSEA. There are 12 residues in the CDR3. Between the trimmed V and J ends, which lost 4 bases and 2 bases, there was a span of 3 bases.